The present entry profiles one T cell receptor beta chain with its context. Assay used: immunoSEQ multiplex PCR; TCRdb lists only in-frame clones, some missing. Of more than 300,000 clones detected, roughly four fifths appear once; the ten largest clones hold less than 6%. Enrollees, about 18 to 89 years old, lived in around 23 US areas. Grouping used clinical history reported by participants in a survey and questionnaire. The data originate from a study of blood T cell repertoires in COVID-19. For the study at large: The United States, Italy and Spain provided the acute and convalescent COVID-19 samples. From T cells, B-cell-depleted T cells, or PBMCs came the material, which was cDNA or gDNA.

The TCR was taken from a woman aged 50 to 65 who had recovered from COVID-19. Sequenced sample: PBMCs or T cells enriched from blood (not recorded which).

CDR3 loop: CASSGQHGYTF. The CDR3 DNA reads TGTGCCAGTTCCGGACAGCATGGCTACACCTTC. V and J are TRBV18 and TRBJ1-2; D is perhaps TRBD1 (6 bases). The CDR3 has 11 amino acids. Germline CDR1 is KGHSH and CDR2 is LQKENI. Between the trimmed V and J ends, which lost 9 bases and 6 bases, there was a span of 11 bases.